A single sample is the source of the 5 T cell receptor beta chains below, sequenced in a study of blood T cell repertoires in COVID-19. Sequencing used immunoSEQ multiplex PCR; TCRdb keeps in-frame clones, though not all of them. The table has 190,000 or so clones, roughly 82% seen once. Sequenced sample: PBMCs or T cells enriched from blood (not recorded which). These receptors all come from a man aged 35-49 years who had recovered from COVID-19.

The CDR3 protein is CATSSQLTGGYNEQFF. The DNA for the CDR3 is TGTGCGACCAGCAGCCAGCTGACAGGGGGTTACAATGAGCAGTTCTTC. J is TRBJ2-1 and V is TRBV14; 9 positions match TRBD1. There are 16 residues in the CDR3. The germline V gene encodes CDR1 SGHDN and CDR2 FVKESK.

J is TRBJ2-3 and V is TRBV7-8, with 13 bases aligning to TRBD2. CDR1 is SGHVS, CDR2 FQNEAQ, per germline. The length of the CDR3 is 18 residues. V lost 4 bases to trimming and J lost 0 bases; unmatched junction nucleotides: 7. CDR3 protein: CASSSGTSGTTSTDTQYF. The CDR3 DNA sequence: TGTGCCAGCAGCTCCGGGACTAGCGGGACGACTAGCACAGATACGCAGTATTTT.

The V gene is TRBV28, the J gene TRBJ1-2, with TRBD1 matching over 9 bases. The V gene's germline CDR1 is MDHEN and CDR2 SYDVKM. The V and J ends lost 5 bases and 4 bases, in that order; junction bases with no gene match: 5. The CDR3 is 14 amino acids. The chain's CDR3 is CASSTGGSVYGYTF. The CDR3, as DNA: TGTGCCAGCAGTACAGGGGGCTCTGTCTATGGCTACACCTTC.

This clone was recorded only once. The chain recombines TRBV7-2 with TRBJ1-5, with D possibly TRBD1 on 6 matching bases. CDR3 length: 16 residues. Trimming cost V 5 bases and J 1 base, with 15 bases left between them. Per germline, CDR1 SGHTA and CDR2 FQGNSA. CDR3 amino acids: CASSLRAGASNQPQHF. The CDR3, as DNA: TGTGCCAGCAGCCTAAGGGCAGGGGCCAGCAATCAGCCCCAGCATTTT.

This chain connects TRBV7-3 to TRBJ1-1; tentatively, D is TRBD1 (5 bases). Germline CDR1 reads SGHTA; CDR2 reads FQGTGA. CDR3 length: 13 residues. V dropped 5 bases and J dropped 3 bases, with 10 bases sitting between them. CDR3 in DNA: TGTGCCAGCAGCAGACTGACAGACACTGAAGCTTTCTTT. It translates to CASSRLTDTEAFF.